One T cell receptor beta chain is described in this entry. The data were taken from a study of blood T cell repertoires in COVID-19. Study overall: From the United States, Italy and Spain came samples of acute and convalescent COVID-19.

J lost 1 base, V lost 4 bases, and 4 bases had no gene match. Germline lookup yields CDR1 MGHDK and CDR2 SYGVNS. The CDR3 loop spans 15 amino acids. This table comes from immunoSEQ multiplex PCR, and its TCRdb copy is limited to in-frame clones, with some not included. The sample includes some 73,000 clones, 75% to 95% of them seen just once. The specimen was peripheral blood. The chain uses TRBV25-1 and TRBJ1-2, with 9 nucleotides matching TRBD1. The clonotype was recovered from a human donor in a cohort sampled during active COVID-19. CDR3 in DNA: TGTGCCAGCAGTGCGCGGGACAGGGATAACTATGGCTACACCTTC. Residues: CASSARDRDNYGYTF.